The 29 T cell receptor beta chains listed next were all sequenced from one sample in a study of monozygotic twins with inflammatory bowel disease. TCRdb reprocessed the 5' RACE reads, keeping one entry per CDR3 protein, no DNA. This sample's table has about 110,000 distinct CDR3 sequences. The specimen sequenced was blood. The source of these receptors is a human donor with ulcerative colitis or Crohn's disease, or a healthy co-twin of an affected twin (not recorded which).

The V and J genes are TRBV19 and TRBJ1-2; checking the TCRdb D call of TRBD1 is not possible without DNA. The length of the CDR3 is 15 residues. Germline V CDR1 and CDR2: LNHDA, SQIVND (reference sequence). CDR3 in amino acids: CASSRRDIGQDGYTF.

The chain has TRBV5-1 and TRBJ1-5; TCRdb returns TRBD1, unconfirmable since there is no DNA. CDR1 and CDR2 from the germline V gene are SGHRS and YFSETQ. This CDR3 has 15 amino acids. The CDR3: CASSLGAGESQPQHF.

J is TRBJ1-2 and V is TRBV6-5; without DNA, the TCRdb call of TRBD1 cannot be checked. Germline lookup yields CDR1 MNHEY and CDR2 SVGAGI. The CDR3 has 13 residues. CDR3 sequence: CASSNIRGYGYTF.

CDR3 region: CASSLLREGRETQYF. The chain has TRBV5-1 and TRBJ2-5; TCRdb's D gene call, TRBD2, goes unchecked for lack of DNA. The V gene's germline CDR1 is SGHRS and CDR2 YFSETQ. This CDR3 region has 15 residues.

The chain carries TRBV15 and TRBJ1-3. Germline V lookup: CDR1 LNHNV, CDR2 YYDKDF (reference sequence). CDR3 size: 15 residues. The CDR3 reads CATSLGVSSGNTIYF.

The CDR3: CSAILDIPSNQPQHF. V is TRBV20-1 and J is TRBJ1-5. The CDR3 runs to 15 residues. Per germline, CDR1 DFQATT and CDR2 SNEGSKA (reference sequence).

CDR3: CSAEEQGAVMVGKTQYF. The chain has TRBV20-1 and TRBJ2-5; TCRdb picks TRBD1, but there is no DNA to check that call. This CDR3 region has 17 residues. The germline CDR1 and CDR2 sequences are DFQATT and SNEGSKA (reference sequence).

V gene TRBV9 combines with J gene TRBJ1-2. This CDR3 is built from 14 residues. CDR1 and CDR2 from the germline V gene are SGDLS and YYNGEE. The CDR3 region is CASSIGVQNYGYTF.

This chain joins TRBV2 and TRBJ2-5; the TCRdb D gene call, TRBD1, has no DNA to confirm it. This CDR3 has 13 residues. Germline V gives CDR1 SNHLY, CDR2 FYNNEI. CDR3 region: CASGGQGDGSQYF.

The rearrangement uses TRBV5-5 and TRBJ2-3; TCRdb designates TRBD2, a call that cannot be tested without DNA. Per germline, CDR1 SGHKS and CDR2 YYEKEE (reference sequence). CDR3 length: 16 residues. The CDR3 region is CASSPRDYLSTDTQYF.

The chain has TRBV28 and TRBJ2-2; as DNA is missing, the TRBD1 call by TCRdb cannot be tested. Per germline, CDR1 MDHEN and CDR2 SYDVKM. The CDR3 loop spans 16 amino acids. CDR3 sequence: CASSLPGTGNTGELFF.

The J gene is TRBJ2-3, the V gene TRBV2; TCRdb proposes TRBD2, but this gene call is untestable without DNA. The germline V gene encodes CDR1 SNHLY and CDR2 FYNNEI. The CDR3 covers 15 residues. The CDR3 sequence: CASSDPRRGTDTQYF.

This chain joins TRBV7-2 and TRBJ1-1; TCRdb selects TRBD1, and the lack of DNA leaves this call unchecked. The CDR3 contains 14 residues. Germline CDR1 and CDR2: SGHTA and FQGNSA. CDR3 in amino acids: CASSDLGPNTEAFF.

The chain combines TRBV4-1 with TRBJ2-5. Per germline, CDR1 MGHRA and CDR2 YSYEKL. The CDR3 spans 13 residues. The CDR3 reads CASSQRDGETQYF.

The CDR3 sequence is CASTPAGQIYEQFF. This chain uses TRBV28 with TRBJ2-1; TCRdb indicates TRBD1, and absent DNA this call remains unverified. This CDR3 comprises 14 residues. The germline V gene encodes CDR1 MDHEN and CDR2 SYDVKM.

This sequence joins TRBV12-3 or TRBV12-4 and TRBJ2-5; TCRdb lists TRBD1, though no DNA is available to test this call. This CDR3 is built from 16 residues. The CDR3 here is CASSRAPGTGQETQYF.

V and J are TRBV5-1 and TRBJ2-7; no DNA is available, so the TRBD2 call from TCRdb remains unchecked. The germline V gene has CDR1 SGHRS and CDR2 YFSETQ. CDR3 size: 13 residues. The CDR3 region is CASSPNPQDEQYF. The whole variable domain, remainder taken from reference TRBV5-1 and TRBJ2-7, is KAGVTQTPRYLIKTRGQQVTLSCSPISGHRSVSWYQQTPGQGLQFLFEYFSETQRNKGNFPGRFSGRQFSNSRSEMNVSTLELGDSALYLCASSPNPQDEQYFGPGTRLTVT.

V and J are TRBV5-1 and TRBJ1-5; TCRdb picks TRBD1, but there is no DNA to check that call. This CDR3 spans 15 amino acids. Germline CDR1 and CDR2: SGHRS and YFSETQ. CDR3 in amino acids: CACSAPGQGAQPQHF. Using reference TRBV5-1 and TRBJ1-5 for the parts outside the CDR3, the full variable domain is KAGVTQTPRYLIKTRGQQVTLSCSPISGHRSVSWYQQTPGQGLQFLFEYFSETQRNKGNFPGRFSGRQFSNSRSEMNVSTLELGDSALYLCACSAPGQGAQPQHFGDGTRLSIL.

The rearrangement uses TRBV7-6 and TRBJ2-3; no DNA is available, so the TRBD1 call from TCRdb remains unchecked. The CDR3 length is 16 residues. Per germline, CDR1 SGHVS and CDR2 FNYEAQ. This CDR3 is CASSYNRGQRSDTQYF.

This rearrangement joins TRBV10-3 to TRBJ1-1; TCRdb names TRBD1, which stays unverified in the absence of DNA. Germline V gene sequence: CDR1 ENHRY, CDR2 SYGVKD. CDR3 length: 12 amino acids. CDR3 in amino acids: CASSNRDTEAFF.

The chain carries TRBV2 and TRBJ2-1; TCRdb reports TRBD2, a call that lacks DNA to check it against. CDR1 and CDR2 (germline): SNHLY, FYNNEI. CDR3 length: 15 residues. The CDR3: CASSEGLAGYNEQFF.

The rearrangement links TRBV3-1 to TRBJ2-1; TCRdb names TRBD2, which stays unverified in the absence of DNA. The CDR3 runs to 15 residues. Per germline, CDR1 LGHDT and CDR2 YNNKEL (reference sequence). This CDR3 reads CASRKASGTYNEQFF.

The genes are TRBV5-1 and TRBJ1-3; the D call of TRBD1 rests on TCRdb alone, since no DNA is present to check it. Germline CDR1 is SGHRS and CDR2 is YFSETQ. This CDR3 comprises 15 residues. CDR3 sequence reads: CASSSDWTGGNTIYF.

Here the CDR3 reads CASSLRLRTSLLPYEQYF. The chain combines TRBV5-1 with TRBJ2-7; there is no DNA to check the TCRdb D call of TRBD2. This CDR3 region has 18 residues. Per the germline V gene, CDR1 is SGHRS and CDR2 is YFSETQ.

The chain couples TRBV7-8 to TRBJ2-2; TCRdb's D call, TRBD1, is unchecked because there is no DNA. The CDR3 runs 14 residues. CDR1 and CDR2 from the germline V gene are SGHVS and FQNEAQ. This CDR3 is CASSLVQGTGELFF.

This rearrangement joins TRBV4-3 to TRBJ2-7; TCRdb reports TRBD2, a call that lacks DNA to check it against. The CDR3 has 15 amino acids. Germline CDR1 LGHNA, CDR2 YSLEER. CDR3 loop: CASSLRLARSYEQYF.

This chain connects TRBV29-1 to TRBJ2-7; without DNA, the TCRdb call of TRBD1 cannot be checked. The CDR3 contains 14 residues. The germline CDR1 and CDR2 sequences are SQVTM and ANQGSEA. This CDR3 is CSVEGDRDSYEQYF.

The chain is built from TRBV19 and TRBJ2-5; TCRdb designates TRBD1, a call that cannot be tested without DNA. The CDR3 contains 14 residues. Germline-derived CDR1 and CDR2 are LNHDA and SQIVND (reference sequence). CDR3 amino acids: CASSLRDRQETQYF.

The gene calls are TRBV5-1 and TRBJ1-3. There are 16 residues in the CDR3. Germline CDR1 is SGHRS and CDR2 is YFSETQ. CDR3 residues: CASSLFDMRSGNTIYF.